Described below is a single T cell receptor beta chain sequence and its context. What antigen it recognizes has not been identified. Qualities for individual bases were not recorded, and no much larger clone is one base off. The sample comes from a study of blood T cell repertoires in COVID-19 (dated by TCRdb to between 2020 and 2021). Broadly, across the study: Collaborator samples came from the United States, Italy and Spain and covered acute and convalescent phases of COVID-19. The prospective study material was composed of cDNA or gDNA derived from T cells, B-cell-depleted T cells, or PBMCs. The dataset comprised deeply sampled blood TCRbeta repertoires from subjects exposed to, actively infected with, or recovered from COVID-19. The repertoires were released in a freely available public database intended as a resource for research on the immune response to SARS-CoV-2. The samples were drawn from the first 160 participants of the ongoing ImmuneRACE study and from 1,254 subjects provided by 6 global collaborators. Sample metadata almost always included a de-identified subject ID, COVID-19 status, age in years and sex. Where available, HLA class I and class II types were obtained from metadata supplied by the sample provider rather than from assay-based typing.

CDR1 is given as MDHEN and CDR2 as SYDVKM, both from the germline V gene. V sheds 7 bases and J sheds 4 bases, leaving 17 bases between their ends. The CDR3 has 15 amino acids, counting the end cysteine and phenylalanine. Solely the CDR3 DNA is kept, with 45 bases framed from the first base. The immunoSEQ Assay, a bias-controlled multiplex PCR, was used to amplify TCRbeta CDR3 regions from genomic DNA. Turning to the authors' computational methods: The number of nucleated cells in each sample was estimated by amplification of reference gene primers within the assay. Sequence reads were collapsed and filtered to measure the absolute abundance of every unique TCRbeta CDR3 rearrangement. For each sample, productive Simpson clonality was calculated by taking the square root of Simpson's diversity index across productive rearrangements. The table was pulled from immuneACCESS by TCRdb, which kept in-frame rearrangements only. Such tables lose some clones; where checked, under half of the loss comes from unresolved V genes, and the rest has no known cause. The DNA was the basis for D and trimming; V, J and clone size are from that table. Recorded for this sample are 85,000 to 100,000 clones; 88% of them occurred a single time. The ten largest clonotypes hold about 1.9% of the sample.

General conclusions and limits of the study: The amount of clinical and demographic metadata varied by source and participant and was provided uncurated.

One collaborating source in Seattle enrolled patients during active infection and followed them longitudinally through the course of disease. The collaborating institutions used their own protocols to collect whole blood in K2EDTA tubes. For TCRbeta analysis, collaborators shipped samples as frozen whole blood, isolated PBMCs, or DNA extracted from either of those sample types. Rearrangement joined TRBV28 to TRBJ1-5; 6 matching bases give a weak D call of TRBD1. The origin of this receptor is a man aged 50-60 years with COVID-19, enrolled during active disease. Input material: peripheral blood. Here the CDR3 is given as CASKSLGARNQPQHF. The DNA is TGTGCCAGCAAGTCCCTGGGGGCCCGAAATCAGCCCCAGCATTTT.